This T cell receptor (beta chain) originates from a study of T cell responses to AZD1222 COVID-19 vaccine. Second-dose intervals near 4 or 12 weeks were combined. This CDR3 comprises 13 residues. Germline CDR1 and CDR2: KGHSH and LQKENI. V lost 5 bases and J lost 9; bases outside the gene matches: 3. The study, taken as a whole, reports: Only 5 or 6 people who got AZD1222 tested seropositive at baseline. The donor cohort was predominantly white British with a female majority, and clonal diversity may have been underestimated.

As for this clone: The antigen is undetermined.

Clones were read by immunoSEQ multiplex PCR, and TCRdb kept only the in-frame ones, dropping some. The data show roughly 87,000 clones, with about 88% seen just once and 6.9% held by the top ten. The clonotype originates from an adult who received the AZD1222 COVID-19 vaccine. Material: peripheral blood, obtained 28 days after the second AZD1222 dose. The chain is built from TRBV18 and TRBJ1-6; 8 bases agree with TRBD1. CDR3 in amino acids: CASSSDRGSPLHF. CDR3 DNA sequence: TGTGCCAGCTCATCAGACAGGGGTTCACCCCTCCACTTT.